The sequence of this T cell receptor beta chain was determined in a study of T cell responses to AZD1222 COVID-19 vaccine. Study-level findings and limits: After two AZD1222 doses, spike-specific TCR breadth and depth rose versus day 0. Baseline seropositivity occurred in only a handful of AZD1222 recipients. Every sample of the repertoires postdated the peak T cell response.

Doses given second, at about 4 or about 12 weeks, were pooled. Only in-frame clones appear in the TCRdb table, and some are missing; sequencing was by immunoSEQ multiplex PCR. This table holds approximately 170,000 clones, 85% to 95% found once. The CDR3 is 16 amino acids. V shed 1 base and J shed 4 bases, with 17 bases lying between them. Germline CDR1 SGHVS, CDR2 FQNEAQ. Worth noting for this clone: Its antigen is currently unknown.

The chain recombines TRBV7-8 with TRBJ2-7; no firm D call. This TCR derives from an adult who received the AZD1222 COVID-19 vaccine. The source material was peripheral blood, sampled 28 days after the second AZD1222 dose. This CDR3 reads CASSLEPIKSPYEQYF. DNA of the CDR3: TGTGCCAGCAGCTTAGAACCAATTAAATCCCCTTACGAGCAGTACTTC.